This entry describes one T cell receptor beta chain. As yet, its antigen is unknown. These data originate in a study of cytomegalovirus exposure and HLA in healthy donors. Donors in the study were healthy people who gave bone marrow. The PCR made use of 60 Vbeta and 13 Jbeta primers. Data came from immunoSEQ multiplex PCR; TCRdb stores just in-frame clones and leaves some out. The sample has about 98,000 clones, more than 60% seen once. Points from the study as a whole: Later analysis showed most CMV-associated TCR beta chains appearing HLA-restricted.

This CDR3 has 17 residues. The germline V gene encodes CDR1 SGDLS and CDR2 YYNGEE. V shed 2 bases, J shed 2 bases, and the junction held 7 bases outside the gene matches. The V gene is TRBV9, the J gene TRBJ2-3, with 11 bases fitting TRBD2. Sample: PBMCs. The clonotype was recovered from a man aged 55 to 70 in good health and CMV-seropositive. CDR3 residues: CASSVRLAGSYTDTQYF. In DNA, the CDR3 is TGTGCCAGCAGCGTTAGACTAGCGGGGTCCTACACAGATACGCAGTATTTT.